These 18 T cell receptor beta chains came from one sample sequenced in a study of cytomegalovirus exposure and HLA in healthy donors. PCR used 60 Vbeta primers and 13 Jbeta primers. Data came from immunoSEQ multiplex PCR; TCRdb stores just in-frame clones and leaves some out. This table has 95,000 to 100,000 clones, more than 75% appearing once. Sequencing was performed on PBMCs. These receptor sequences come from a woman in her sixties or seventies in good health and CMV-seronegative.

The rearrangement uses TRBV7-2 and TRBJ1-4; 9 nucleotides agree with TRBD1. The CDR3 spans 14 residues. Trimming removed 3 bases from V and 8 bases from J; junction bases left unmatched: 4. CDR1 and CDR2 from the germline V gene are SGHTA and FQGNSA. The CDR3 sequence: CASSFTGGGEKLFF. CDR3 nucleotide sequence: TGTGCCAGCAGCTTCACAGGGGGCGGAGAAAAACTGTTTTTT. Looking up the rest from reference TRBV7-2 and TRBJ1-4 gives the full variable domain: GAGVSQSPSNKVTEKGKDVELRCDPISGHTALYWYRQSLGQGLEFLIYFQGNSAPDKSGLPSDRFSAERTGGSVSTLTIQRTQQEDSAVYLCASSFTGGGEKLFFGSGTQLSVL.

The CDR3 DNA reads as TGCAGCGTTACGACAGGGAATAGGGGCACTGAAGCTTTCTTT. Encoded protein: CSVTTGNRGTEAFF. The V call is TRBV29-1, the J call TRBJ1-1; TRBD1 matches 7 bases. Germline V gene data show CDR1 as SQVTM and CDR2 as ANQGSEA. The CDR3 extends over 14 amino acids. J lost 4 bases, V lost 5 bases, and 10 bases had no gene match. The full variable domain, rest sourced from reference TRBV29-1 and TRBJ1-1, is SAVISQKPSRDICQRGTSLTIQCQVDSQVTMMFWYRQQPGQSLTLIATANQGSEATYESGFVIDKFPISRPNLTFSTLTVSNMSPEDSSIYLCSVTTGNRGTEAFFGQGTRLTVV.

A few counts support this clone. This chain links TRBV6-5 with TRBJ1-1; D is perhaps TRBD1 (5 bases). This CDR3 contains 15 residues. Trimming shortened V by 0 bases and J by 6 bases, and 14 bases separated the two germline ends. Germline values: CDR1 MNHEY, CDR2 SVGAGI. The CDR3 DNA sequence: TGTGCCAGCAGTTACTCCCAGGGAAGGATTTCTGAAGCTTTCTTT. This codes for CASSYSQGRISEAFF.

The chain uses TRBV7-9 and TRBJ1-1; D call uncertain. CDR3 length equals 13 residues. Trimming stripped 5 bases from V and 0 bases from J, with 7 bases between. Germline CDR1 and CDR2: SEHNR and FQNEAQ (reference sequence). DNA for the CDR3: TGTGCCAGCAGCCCGTTAATGAACACTGAAGCTTTCTTT. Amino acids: CASSPLMNTEAFF.

The CDR3, as DNA: TGTGCCAGCACAAGTCGGCCGGGACAGGGGGTCTACGAGCAGTACTTC. As protein: CASTSRPGQGVYEQYF. The rearrangement joins TRBV11-2 to TRBJ2-7; 11 bases line up with TRBD1. CDR3 length: 16 residues. V trimming: 7 bases; J trimming: 3 bases; junction bases outside the gene matches: 11. Germline CDR1 is SGHAT and CDR2 is FQNNGV. The full variable domain, completed using reference TRBV11-2 and TRBJ2-7, is EAGVAQSPRYKIIEKRQSVAFWCNPISGHATLYWYQQILGQGPKLLIQFQNNGVVDDSQLPKDRFSAERLKGVDSTLKIQPAKLEDSAVYLCASTSRPGQGVYEQYFGPGTRLTVT.

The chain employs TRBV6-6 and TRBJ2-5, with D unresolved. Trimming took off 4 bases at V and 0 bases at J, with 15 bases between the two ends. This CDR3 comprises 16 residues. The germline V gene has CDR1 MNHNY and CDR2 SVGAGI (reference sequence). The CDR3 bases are TGTGCCAGCAGTTTCCCCTTTGGCGGAAACCAAGAGACCCAGTACTTC. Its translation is CASSFPFGGNQETQYF.

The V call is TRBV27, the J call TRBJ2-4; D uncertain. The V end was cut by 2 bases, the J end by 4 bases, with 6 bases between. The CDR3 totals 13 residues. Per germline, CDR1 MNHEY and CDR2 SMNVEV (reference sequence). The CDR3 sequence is CASSLNLKNIQYF. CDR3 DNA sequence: TGTGCCAGCAGTTTAAATCTGAAAAACATTCAGTACTTC.

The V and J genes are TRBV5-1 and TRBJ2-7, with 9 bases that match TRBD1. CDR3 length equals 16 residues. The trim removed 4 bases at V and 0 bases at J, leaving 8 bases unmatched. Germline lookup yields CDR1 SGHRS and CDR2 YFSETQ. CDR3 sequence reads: CASSPEGQGGSYEQYF. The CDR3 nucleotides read TGCGCCAGCAGCCCCGAGGGACAGGGAGGCTCCTACGAGCAGTACTTC.

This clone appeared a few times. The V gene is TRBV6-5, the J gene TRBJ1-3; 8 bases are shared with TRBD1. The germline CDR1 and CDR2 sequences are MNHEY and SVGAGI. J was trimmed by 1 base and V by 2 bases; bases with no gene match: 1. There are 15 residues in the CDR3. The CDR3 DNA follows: TGTGCCAGCAGTTACCAGGGGGCGTCTGGAAACACCATATATTTT. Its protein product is CASSYQGASGNTIYF.

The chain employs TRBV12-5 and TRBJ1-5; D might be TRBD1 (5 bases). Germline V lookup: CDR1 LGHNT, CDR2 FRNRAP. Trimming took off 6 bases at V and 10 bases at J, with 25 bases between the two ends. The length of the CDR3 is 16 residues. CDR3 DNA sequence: TGTGCTAGTGGCGGTCGGGTGGAACAGGTAATCAGTCCCCAGCATTTT. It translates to CASGGRVEQVISPQHF. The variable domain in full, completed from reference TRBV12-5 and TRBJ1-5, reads DARVTQTPRHKVTEMGQEVTMRCQPILGHNTVFWYRQTMMQGLELLAYFRNRAPLDDSGMPKDRFSAEMPDATLATLKIQPSEPRDSAVYFCASGGRVEQVISPQHFGDGTRLSIL.

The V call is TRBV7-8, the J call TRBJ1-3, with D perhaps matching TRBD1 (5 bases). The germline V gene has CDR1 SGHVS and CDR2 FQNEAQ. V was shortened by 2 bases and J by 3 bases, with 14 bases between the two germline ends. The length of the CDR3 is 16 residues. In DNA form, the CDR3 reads TGTGCCAGCAGCTTAACCGACAGAGGCAGTGGAAACACCATATATTTT. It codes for CASSLTDRGSGNTIYF.

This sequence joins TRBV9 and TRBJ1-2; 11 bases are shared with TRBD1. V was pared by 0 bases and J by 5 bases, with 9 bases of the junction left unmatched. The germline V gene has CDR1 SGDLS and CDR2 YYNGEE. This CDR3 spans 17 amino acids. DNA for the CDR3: TGTGCCAGCAGCGTAGCTTCCCGGACAGGGGGCGGTTATGGCTACACCTTC. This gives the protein CASSVASRTGGGYGYTF.

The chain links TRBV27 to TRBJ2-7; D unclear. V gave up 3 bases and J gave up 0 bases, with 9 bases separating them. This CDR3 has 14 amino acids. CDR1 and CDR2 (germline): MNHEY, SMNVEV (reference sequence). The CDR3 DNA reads TGTGCCAGCAGTTTTGGGCAGCACTCCTACGAGCAGTACTTC. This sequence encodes CASSFGQHSYEQYF.

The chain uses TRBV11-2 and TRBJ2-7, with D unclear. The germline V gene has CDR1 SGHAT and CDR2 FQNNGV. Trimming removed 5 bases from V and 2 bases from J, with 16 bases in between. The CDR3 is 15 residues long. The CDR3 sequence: CASSGEVRVTYEQYF. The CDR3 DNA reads TGTGCCAGCAGCGGAGAAGTTCGGGTTACCTACGAGCAGTACTTC.

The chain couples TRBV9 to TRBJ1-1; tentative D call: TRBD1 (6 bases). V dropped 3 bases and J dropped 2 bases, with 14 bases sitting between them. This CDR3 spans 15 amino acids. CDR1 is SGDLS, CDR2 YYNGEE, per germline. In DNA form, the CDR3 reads TGTGCCAGCAGCGCCCGGACAGAACTTAACACTGAAGCTTTCTTT. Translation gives CASSARTELNTEAFF.

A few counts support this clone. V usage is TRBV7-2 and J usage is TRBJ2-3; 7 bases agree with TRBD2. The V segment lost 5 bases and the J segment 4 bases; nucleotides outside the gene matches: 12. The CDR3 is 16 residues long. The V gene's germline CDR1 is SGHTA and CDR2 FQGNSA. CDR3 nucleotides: TGTGCCAGCAGCCCCCCGGGTGCTAGCGGAGCAGATACGCAGTATTTT. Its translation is CASSPPGASGADTQYF.

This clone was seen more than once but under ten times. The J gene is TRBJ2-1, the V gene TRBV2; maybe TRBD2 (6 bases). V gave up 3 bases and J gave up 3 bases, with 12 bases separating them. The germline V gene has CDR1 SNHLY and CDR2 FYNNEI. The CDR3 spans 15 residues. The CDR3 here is CASSDRLAIYNEQFF. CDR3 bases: TGTGCCAGCAGTGATCGCCTAGCGATCTACAATGAGCAGTTCTTC.

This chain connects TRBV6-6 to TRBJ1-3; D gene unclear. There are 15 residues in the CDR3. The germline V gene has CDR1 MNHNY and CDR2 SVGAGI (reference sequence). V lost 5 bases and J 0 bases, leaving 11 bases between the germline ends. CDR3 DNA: TGTGCCAGCAGTCTAGACCGGAGCTCTGGAAACACCATATATTTT. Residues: CASSLDRSSGNTIYF.